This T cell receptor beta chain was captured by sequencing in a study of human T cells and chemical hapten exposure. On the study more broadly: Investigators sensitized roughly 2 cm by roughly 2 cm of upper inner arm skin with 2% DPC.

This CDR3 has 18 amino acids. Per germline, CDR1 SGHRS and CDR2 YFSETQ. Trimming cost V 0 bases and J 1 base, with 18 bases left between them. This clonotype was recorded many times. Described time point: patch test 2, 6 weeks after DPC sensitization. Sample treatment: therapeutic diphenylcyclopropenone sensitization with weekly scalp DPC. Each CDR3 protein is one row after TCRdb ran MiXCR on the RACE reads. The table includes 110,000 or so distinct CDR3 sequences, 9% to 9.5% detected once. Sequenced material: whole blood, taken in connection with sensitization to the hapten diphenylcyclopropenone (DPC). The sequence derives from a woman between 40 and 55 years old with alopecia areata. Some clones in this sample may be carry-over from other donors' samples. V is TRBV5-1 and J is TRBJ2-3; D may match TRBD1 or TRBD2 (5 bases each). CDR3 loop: CASSLGLQPRGGTDTQYF. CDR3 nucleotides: TGCGCCAGCAGCTTGGGACTCCAGCCTCGGGGCGGCACAGATACGCAGTATTTT.